Given below is one T cell receptor (beta chain) in context. Its antigen remains unknown. This sample was included in a study of T cell repertoires in cytomegalovirus infection. Study-wide results and caveats: CMV carriers with the relevant HLA were identified by cumulative public TCR beta family frequency. Dominating the ex vivo response were HLA-C-restricted CMV-specific TCR beta clonotypes.

This CDR3 contains 14 residues. Germline V gene lookup returns CDR1 LNHDA and CDR2 SQIVND (reference sequence). V was trimmed by 3 bases and J by 9 bases, leaving 15 bases between them. A single record per CDR3 protein comes from TCRdb applying MiXCR to the reads. The profile shows 700,000 to 900,000 distinct CDR3 sequences, about 29% of them singletons. Sequences were derived from cultured CD8+ T cells from PBMCs, sampled from culture after CMV antigen stimulation. This clonotype originated in a human donor in good health (CMV status not recorded). Some clones in this sample may be carry-over from other donors' samples. The V gene is TRBV19, the J gene TRBJ1-5; D gene unclear. The CDR3, as DNA: TGTGCCAGTAGTATCCGGGCGGGTGGGAGGCCCCAGCATTTT. Protein product: CASSIRAGGRPQHF.